The 6 T cell receptor beta chains presented below share a single source sample, sequenced in a study of shared clonotypes between healthy human individuals. TCRdb's copy holds only in-frame clones and misses some; the assay was immunoSEQ multiplex PCR. Counted here are millions of clones, more than 80% occurring once; the ten biggest clones make up about 0.13%. Sequenced sample: naive CD4+ T cells sorted from blood. Subset reported: CD45RA+ positively selected. All receptors come from a man aged 18-30 years in good health.

Only a few counts were recorded for this clone. Other DNA sequences of this sample code for an identical CDR3. This chain links TRBV18 with TRBJ1-1, with a possible D match to TRBD1 (5 bases). The CDR3 spans 13 residues. In germline, CDR1 is KGHSH, CDR2 LQKENI. V was trimmed by 3 bases and J by 1 base, leaving 6 bases between them. CDR3 in amino acids: CASSPGRNTEAFF. The DNA of the CDR3 is TGTGCCAGCTCACCGGGGCGGAACACTGAAGCTTTCTTT.

CDR3 sequence (DNA): TGTGCCAGCAGCGCAAATACAGGTTCCTATGGCTACACCTTC. It specifies CASSANTGSYGYTF. The chain recombines TRBV9 with TRBJ1-2, with D perhaps TRBD1 (5 bases). Deletions cut 3 bases from V and 4 bases from J, with 13 bases between. The germline V gene has CDR1 SGDLS and CDR2 YYNGEE. This CDR3 is built from 14 residues.

In the case of this clone: This sample also contains other DNA sequences that code for the same CDR3. The J gene is TRBJ2-5, the V gene TRBV18; D may be TRBD2 (6 bases). Trimming removed 3 bases at V and 2 bases at J, with 10 bases between. The CDR3 spans 14 residues. The germline V gene has CDR1 KGHSH and CDR2 LQKENI. Here the CDR3 DNA reads TGTGCCAGCTCACCCACCGGGACTCAAGAGACCCAGTACTTC. Protein product: CASSPTGTQETQYF.

The chain employs TRBV5-4 and TRBJ1-1; no clear D. The CDR3 sequence is 14 residues long. CDR1 and CDR2 from the germline V gene are SGHNT and YYREEE (reference sequence). The ends were cut back, 4 bases at V and 0 bases at J, with 10 bases in the middle. Here the CDR3 DNA reads TGTGCCAGCAGCCGGGAGTCTTTGAACACTGAAGCTTTCTTT. Its translation is CASSRESLNTEAFF.

The chain is built from TRBV5-4 and TRBJ2-1, with 7 bases that match TRBD2. Losses at the gene ends were 4 bases for V and 7 bases for J; bases not matched to a gene: 14. This CDR3 is built from 16 residues. The germline V gene has CDR1 SGHNT and CDR2 YYREEE (reference sequence). The CDR3 DNA reads TGTGCCAGCAGCCCTGGTGGGGCGGGAGTAGAAAATGAGCAGTTCTTC. This codes for CASSPGGAGVENEQFF.

V usage is TRBV6-5 and J usage is TRBJ1-3; D is possibly TRBD1 (6 bases). This CDR3 region has 14 residues. Trimming took 7 bases from V and 5 from J, leaving 15 bases between them. CDR1 and CDR2 from the germline V gene are MNHEY and SVGAGI. CDR3 nucleotide sequence: TGTGCCAGCACCGCAGGGGCAAATAGAAACACCATATATTTT. It codes for CASTAGANRNTIYF.